These T cell receptor beta chains were read from a single sample in a study of T cell repertoires in cytomegalovirus infection. Each CDR3 protein gets one entry after TCRdb re-called the reads with MiXCR. The sample shows 170,000 or so distinct CDR3 sequences, about a sixth of them seen only once. The sequenced sample consisted of CD8+ T cells from PBMCs. The receptors derive from a human donor in good health (CMV status not recorded). Some clones in this sample may be carry-over from other donors' samples. The conserved cysteine and the conserved F or W are not part of the CDR3 here. Each record gives: V gene, CDR3 protein.

TRBV6-4 | ASSDSMRGGVDTQY
TRBV7-9 | ASSSPPPSGALQETQY
TRBV7-9 | ASPTSGDGDTQY
TRBV27 | ASRNRRFSYNEQF
TRBV29-1 | SVGVSSYNEQF
TRBV12-3/TRBV12-4 | ASAPGTNTDTQY
TRBV25-1 | ASRRTADEQY
TRBV7-9 | ASSGQQGTYEQY
TRBV29-1 | SVGDGRDRQY
TRBV7-6 | ASSSGQGLAYEQY
TRBV11-2 | ASSSGFSDTQY
TRBV12-3/TRBV12-4 | ASSFGRTAVYGYT
TRBV28 | ASMTGSQPQH
TRBV12-3/TRBV12-4 | ASSPVDIYGYT
TRBV5-6 | ASSPGQGALDTQY
TRBV29-1 | SAGPGEAF
TRBV14 | ASSQDFQGALNTEAF
TRBV12-3/TRBV12-4 | ASSCRTGEVVRCNQPQH
TRBV6-2/TRBV6-3 | ASRFLDRSSYEQY
TRBV7-2 | ASNLQGPDTQY
TRBV10-3 | AICPGIGTGELF
TRBV12-3/TRBV12-4 | ASSRTGSGQPQH
TRBV18 | ASFQPGLLGEQF
TRBV7-2 | ASSGGPNEKLF
TRBV14 | ASSQAAVDSPLH
TRBV29-1 | SVEEWGAPDTQY
TRBV6-2/TRBV6-3 | ATQLGWGSYNEQF
TRBV4-3 | ASLPRDRGIADTQY
TRBV7-6 | ASSLSGIYGYT
TRBV12-3/TRBV12-4 | ASSGDRTGYT
TRBV7-9 | ASSSTSTTGKSPLH
TRBV2 | ASSNGQGNQPQH
TRBV30 | AWRGLAGDNEQF
TRBV6-1 | ASSDPGILGNTEAF
TRBV7-2 | ASCRTMNTEAF
TRBV7-6 | ASSPTSVPEQY
TRBV28 | ASSHRELPYGYT
TRBV10-2 | ASIHSETGVSGNTIY
TRBV7-2 | ASSLGSFRDRTYNEQF
TRBV7-9 | ASSLAGSYNEQF
TRBV4-1 | ASSPGEGWKLF
TRBV27 | ASSPTGVNYGYT
TRBV6-5 | ASSYEPYPLGTEAF
TRBV2 | ASSEELPMTPANYGYT
TRBV11-2 | ASSLETVSPYEQY